These 21 T cell receptor beta chains share one sample of origin, sequenced in a study of T cell responses to AZD1222 COVID-19 vaccine. Assay: immunoSEQ multiplex PCR; the TCRdb copy retains only in-frame clones and omits some. Among some 96,000 clones listed, about 88% were seen once. The input for sequencing was peripheral blood, taken on day 0 of AZD1222 vaccination. These TCRs come from an adult in good health.

The chain has TRBV3-1 (or the pseudogene TRBV3-2) and TRBJ2-7; the D gene is possibly TRBD2 (6 bases). The V end lost 4 bases, the J end lost 1 base, and 17 bases lay between the germline ends. The germline CDR1 and CDR2 sequences are LGHDT and YNNKEL (reference sequence). The CDR3 runs 16 residues. CDR3 nucleotides: TGTGCCAGCAGCCCAAGTATAGCGGACGAGTCCTACGAGCAGTACTTC. This codes for CASSPSIADESYEQYF.

This rearrangement joins TRBV6-6 to TRBJ1-1, with 8 bases lining up with TRBD1. J was trimmed by 5 bases and V by 6 bases; bases with no gene match: 2. Germline assignment: CDR1 MNHNY and CDR2 SVGAGI (reference sequence). The CDR3 runs 12 residues. This chain's CDR3 is CASRTGDTEAFF. Written as DNA, the CDR3 is TGTGCCAGCAGGACAGGGGATACTGAAGCTTTCTTT.

This clone was seen once. This rearrangement joins TRBV6-6 to TRBJ1-6, with D unresolved. The CDR3 extends over 12 amino acids. Trimming removed 8 bases at V and 13 bases at J, with 15 bases between. From germline, CDR1 is MNHNY and CDR2 SVGAGI (reference sequence). DNA of the CDR3: TGTGCCAGCCGAACAAGAAAAGGGCCCCTCCACTTT. Residues: CASRTRKGPLHF.

CDR3 coding DNA: TGCGCCAGCAGCCAAGAAGTCAGCCAGCCCCAGCATTTT. This sequence encodes CASSQEVSQPQHF. This chain connects TRBV4-3 to TRBJ1-5; D ambiguous. The length of the CDR3 is 13 residues. The germline gives CDR1 LGHNA, CDR2 YSLEER. Trimming left V 0 bases short and J 7 bases short, with 7 bases between.

The V call is TRBV6-5, the J call TRBJ1-5; D ambiguous. The CDR3 has 15 residues. The germline V and J ends were trimmed by 4 bases and 0 bases, with 10 bases remaining between them. Germline loops: CDR1 MNHEY, CDR2 SVGAGI. The chain's CDR3 is CASSSGTYSNQPQHF. DNA for the CDR3: TGTGCCAGCAGTTCGGGCACATATAGCAATCAGCCCCAGCATTTT.

The chain joins TRBV28 to TRBJ1-6, with D possibly TRBD1 on 5 matching bases. Trimming cost V 6 bases and J 9 bases, with 18 bases left between them. This CDR3 is 15 amino acids long. Germline V gene data show CDR1 as MDHEN and CDR2 as SYDVKM. The CDR3 loop reads CASSTTGRGGSPLHF. The CDR3 nucleotides are TGTGCCAGCAGCACTACGGGGCGGGGTGGTTCACCCCTCCACTTT.

This clone was found once. This chain uses TRBV2 with TRBJ2-3; TRBD1 matches at 10 bases. The CDR3 sequence is 15 residues long. The V segment lost 5 bases and the J segment 6 bases; nucleotides outside the gene matches: 8. CDR1 is SNHLY, CDR2 FYNNEI, per germline. The CDR3 sequence: CASSRGTGDGDTQYF. Here the CDR3 DNA reads TGTGCCAGCAGTAGGGGGACAGGGGATGGGGATACGCAGTATTTT.

Comment on this clone: Other DNA sequences in the same sample also yield this CDR3. The chain combines TRBV7-9 with TRBJ1-1, with no clear D. The CDR3 covers 13 residues. V gave up 2 bases and J gave up 1 base, with 5 bases separating them. Per germline, CDR1 SEHNR and CDR2 FQNEAQ (reference sequence). The CDR3 sequence is CASSLTANTEAFF. CDR3 DNA sequence: TGTGCCAGCAGCTTAACAGCGAACACTGAAGCTTTCTTT.

The V gene is TRBV28, the J gene TRBJ2-5; 9 positions match TRBD1. This CDR3 has 15 amino acids. V dropped 7 bases and J dropped 7; count of bases not matched to a gene: 13. CDR1 is MDHEN, CDR2 SYDVKM, per germline. CDR3 sequence reads: CASTAMTGGVTTQYF. The DNA of the CDR3 is TGTGCCAGCACCGCGATGACAGGGGGGGTTACGACCCAGTACTTC. Full variable domain (rest looked up from reference TRBV28 and TRBJ2-5): DVKVTQSSRYLVKRTGEKVFLECVQDMDHENMFWYRQDPGLGLRLIYFSYDVKMKEKGDIPEGYSVSREKKERFSLILESASTNQTSMYLCASTAMTGGVTTQYFGPGTRLLVL.

In nucleotides, the CDR3 is TGCGCCAGCACAACGGACAGCACTGGTGAAAAACTGTTTTTT. Its protein product is CASTTDSTGEKLFF. The chain is built from TRBV5-1 and TRBJ1-4, with D tentatively TRBD1 (6 bases). In germline, CDR1 is SGHRS, CDR2 YFSETQ. This CDR3 spans 14 amino acids. V lost 6 bases, J lost 7 bases, and 16 bases lay in between.

This chain links TRBV27 with TRBJ2-2; 8 bases agree with TRBD1. The length of the CDR3 is 16 residues. The V gene end was trimmed by 3 bases and the J gene end by 2 bases; junction bases not matched to a gene: 5. Germline V lookup: CDR1 MNHEY, CDR2 SMNVEV (reference sequence). CDR3 loop: CASSFWTGSNTGELFF. The CDR3 coding sequence is TGTGCCAGCAGTTTTTGGACAGGGAGTAACACCGGGGAGCTGTTTTTT.

J is TRBJ2-3 and V is TRBV6-2 or TRBV6-3; the D gene could be TRBD1 or TRBD2 (5 bases each). Germline CDR1 reads MNHEY; CDR2 reads SVGEGT. Trimming took off 4 bases at V and 4 bases at J, with 12 bases between the two ends. This CDR3 spans 14 amino acids. The CDR3 sequence is CASSLGVSADTQYF. The CDR3 DNA reads TGTGCCAGCAGTTTAGGGGTTAGCGCAGATACGCAGTATTTT.

V usage is TRBV18 and J usage is TRBJ2-7; D remains unclear. V was shortened by 3 bases and J by 5 bases, with 8 bases between the two germline ends. The CDR3 sequence is 12 residues long. Germline values: CDR1 KGHSH, CDR2 LQKENI. The CDR3 reads CASSPSAHEQYF. As DNA, the CDR3 is TGTGCCAGCTCACCTTCGGCCCACGAGCAGTACTTC.

CDR3 sequence (DNA): TGTGCCAGCAGCCAAGGAGGGACAACGCTTCAGCGCTATGGCTACACCTTC. It codes for CASSQGGTTLQRYGYTF. The chain combines TRBV3-1 (or the pseudogene TRBV3-2) with TRBJ1-2; possible D gene TRBD1, 6 bases. The CDR3 runs to 17 residues. V lost 1 base to trimming and J lost 4 bases, with 19 bases between them. Germline loops: CDR1 LGHDT, CDR2 YNNKEL (reference sequence).

V is TRBV30 and J is TRBJ1-2, with TRBD1 identical over 8 bases. J was trimmed by 4 bases and V by 3 bases; bases with no gene match: 4. Germline V lookup: CDR1 GTSNPN, CDR2 SVGIG (reference sequence). The CDR3 spans 13 residues. CDR3: CAWSLTGGYGYTF. CDR3 nucleotide sequence: TGTGCCTGGAGCCTCACAGGGGGCTATGGCTACACCTTC.

The rearrangement links TRBV15 to TRBJ2-5, with D possibly being TRBD2 (6 bases). Germline V gene lookup returns CDR1 LNHNV and CDR2 YYDKDF (reference sequence). V was shortened by 0 bases and J by 1 base, with 12 bases between the two germline ends. CDR3 length: 16 residues. The DNA for the CDR3 is TGTGCCACCAGCAGAGACGGGAGCGTGGGCCAAGAGACCCAGTACTTC. Translating gives CATSRDGSVGQETQYF.

The chain employs TRBV4-1 and TRBJ2-3, with a weak D call TRBD1 (6 bases). The germline CDR1 and CDR2 sequences are MGHRA and YSYEKL. V lost 4 bases and J 0 bases, leaving 14 bases between the germline ends. This CDR3 is built from 16 residues. CDR3 amino acids: CASSPQGQISTDTQYF. CDR3 nucleotides: TGCGCCAGCAGCCCCCAGGGGCAAATTAGCACAGATACGCAGTATTTT.

The chain couples TRBV6-2 or TRBV6-3 to TRBJ1-5; D is undetermined. V was pared by 6 bases and J by 5 bases, with 17 bases between. CDR3 length: 15 amino acids. The V gene's germline CDR1 is MNHEY and CDR2 SVGEGT. The CDR3 sequence is CASSRGPTRDQPQHF. The CDR3 coding sequence is TGTGCCAGCAGCCGCGGCCCAACGCGCGATCAGCCCCAGCATTTT.

The chain is built from TRBV28 and TRBJ1-6, with D unresolved. Looked up from germline, CDR1 is MDHEN and CDR2 is SYDVKM. The CDR3 has 15 amino acids. V lost 2 bases, J lost 9 bases, and 14 bases lay in between. The CDR3 spells CASSLGSAVGSPLHF. CDR3 in DNA: TGTGCCAGCAGTTTAGGGTCGGCTGTGGGTTCACCCCTCCACTTT.

This chain joins TRBV11-2 and TRBJ2-1; D remains unclear. Germline CDR1 is SGHAT and CDR2 is FQNNGV. V was pared by 0 bases and J by 8 bases, with 5 bases between. CDR3 length: 12 residues. The CDR3 is CASSLDGHEQFF. CDR3 DNA: TGTGCCAGCAGCTTAGATGGCCATGAGCAGTTCTTC.

The chain combines TRBV5-1 with TRBJ1-1; the D is unclear. The CDR3 totals 14 residues. The germline CDR1 and CDR2 sequences are SGHRS and YFSETQ. V dropped 2 bases and J dropped 6 bases, with 14 bases sitting between them. CDR3 sequence (DNA): TGCGCCAGCAGCTTAGCCGGCCGCGGGCCTGAAGCTTTCTTT. It codes for CASSLAGRGPEAFF.